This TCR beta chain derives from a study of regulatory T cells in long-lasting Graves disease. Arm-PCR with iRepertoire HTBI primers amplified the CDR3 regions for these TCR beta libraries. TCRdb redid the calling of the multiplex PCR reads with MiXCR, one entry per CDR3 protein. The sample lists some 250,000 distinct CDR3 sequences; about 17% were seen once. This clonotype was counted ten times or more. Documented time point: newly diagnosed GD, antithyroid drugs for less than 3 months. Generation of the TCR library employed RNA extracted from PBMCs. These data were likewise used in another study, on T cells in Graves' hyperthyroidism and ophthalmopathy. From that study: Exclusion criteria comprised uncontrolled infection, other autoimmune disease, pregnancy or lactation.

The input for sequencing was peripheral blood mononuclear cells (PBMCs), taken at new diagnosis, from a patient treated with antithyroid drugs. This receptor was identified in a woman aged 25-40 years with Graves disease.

The CDR3 DNA reads TGCAGTGCTAGCATTGCGGACTATGGCTACACCTTC. This gives the protein CSASIADYGYTF. V gene TRBV20-1 combines with J gene TRBJ1-2, with no clear D. CDR1 is DFQATT and CDR2 is SNEGSKA in the germline V gene (reference sequence). The V and J ends lost 3 bases and 3 bases respectively, with 8 bases between them. CDR3 size: 12 residues.